These 4 T cell receptor beta chains share one sample of origin, sequenced in a study of blood T cell repertoires in COVID-19. Data came from immunoSEQ multiplex PCR; TCRdb stores just in-frame clones and leaves some out. The data show hundreds of thousands of clones, almost 85% seen once. Sequencing was carried out using peripheral blood. The receptors stem from a man aged 45-60 years with active or convalescent COVID-19.

Notes on this clone: The same CDR3 arises from other DNA sequences in this sample as well. V and J are TRBV5-1 and TRBJ2-4, with a tentative D call TRBD2 (5 bases). The V gene's germline CDR1 is SGHRS and CDR2 YFSETQ. CDR3 length: 15 amino acids. Between the trimmed V and J ends, which lost 0 bases and 1 base, there was a span of 8 bases. The CDR3: CASSLGRGAKNIQYF. CDR3 DNA: TGCGCCAGCAGCTTGGGGCGAGGGGCCAAAAACATTCAGTACTTC. Variable domain in full (rest from reference TRBV5-1 and TRBJ2-4): KAGVTQTPRYLIKTRGQQVTLSCSPISGHRSVSWYQQTPGQGLQFLFEYFSETQRNKGNFPGRFSGRQFSNSRSEMNVSTLELGDSALYLCASSLGRGAKNIQYFGAGTRLSVL.

V and J are TRBV6-5 and TRBJ1-1; tentatively, D is TRBD1 (5 bases). Between the trimmed V and J ends, which lost 6 bases and 1 base, there was a span of 15 bases. The CDR3 covers 15 residues. CDR1 is MNHEY and CDR2 is SVGAGI in the germline V gene. In nucleotides, the CDR3 is TGTGCCAGCAGCACCGACAGCTTTGGGAACACTGAAGCTTTCTTT. Translating it yields CASSTDSFGNTEAFF.

The genes are TRBV12-3 or TRBV12-4 and TRBJ2-5; 7 nucleotides line up with TRBD1. The CDR3 consists of 13 residues. V shed 1 base and J 4 bases; nucleotides not matched to a gene: 0. CDR3 residues: CASSLDRGETQYF. CDR3 nucleotide sequence: TGTGCCAGCAGTTTAGACAGGGGAGAGACCCAGTACTTC.

In DNA, the CDR3 is TGTGCCAGCACCGCCGGACAGGGAAGACTGTTTTTT. It specifies CASTAGQGRLFF. The chain employs TRBV12-3 or TRBV12-4 and TRBJ1-4, with 8 bases aligning to TRBD1. This CDR3 is 12 amino acids long. Losses at the gene ends were 7 bases for V and 13 bases for J; bases not matched to a gene: 8.